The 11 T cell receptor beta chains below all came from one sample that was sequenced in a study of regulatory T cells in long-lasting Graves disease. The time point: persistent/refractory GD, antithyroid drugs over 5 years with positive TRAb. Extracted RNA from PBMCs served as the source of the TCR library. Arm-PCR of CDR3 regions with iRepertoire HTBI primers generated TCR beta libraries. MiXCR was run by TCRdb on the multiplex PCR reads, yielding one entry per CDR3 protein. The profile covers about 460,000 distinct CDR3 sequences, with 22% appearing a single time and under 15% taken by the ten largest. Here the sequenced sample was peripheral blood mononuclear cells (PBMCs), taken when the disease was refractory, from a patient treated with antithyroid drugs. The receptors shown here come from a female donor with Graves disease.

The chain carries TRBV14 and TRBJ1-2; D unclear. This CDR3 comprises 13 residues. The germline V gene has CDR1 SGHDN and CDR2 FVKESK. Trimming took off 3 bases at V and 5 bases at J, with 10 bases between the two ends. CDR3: CASSHGSPYGYTF. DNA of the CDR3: TGTGCCAGCAGCCATGGGAGTCCGTATGGCTACACCTTC.

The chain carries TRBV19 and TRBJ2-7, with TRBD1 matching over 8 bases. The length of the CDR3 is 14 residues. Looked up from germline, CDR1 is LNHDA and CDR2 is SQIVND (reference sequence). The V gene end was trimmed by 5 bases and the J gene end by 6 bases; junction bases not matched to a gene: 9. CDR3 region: CASSAPDRAVEQYF. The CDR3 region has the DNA TGTGCCAGTAGTGCCCCGGACAGGGCGGTCGAGCAGTACTTC.

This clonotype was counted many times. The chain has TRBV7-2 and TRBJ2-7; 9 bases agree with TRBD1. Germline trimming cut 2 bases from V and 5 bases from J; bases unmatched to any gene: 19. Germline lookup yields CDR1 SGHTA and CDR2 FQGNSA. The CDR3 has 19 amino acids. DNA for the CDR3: TGTGCCAGCAGCTTAAGCGCGAGAGGACTCCGGGACAGGGTAGACGAGCAGTACTTC. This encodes CASSLSARGLRDRVDEQYF.

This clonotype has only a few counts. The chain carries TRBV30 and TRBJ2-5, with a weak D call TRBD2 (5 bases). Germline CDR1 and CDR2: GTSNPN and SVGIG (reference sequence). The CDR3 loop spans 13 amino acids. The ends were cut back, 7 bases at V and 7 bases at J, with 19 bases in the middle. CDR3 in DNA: TGTGCCTCCGCTCGTCGTAGCGAGGCGACCCAGTACTTC. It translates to CASARRSEATQYF.

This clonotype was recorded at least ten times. The CDR3 bases are TGTGCCAGCAGTGAAGGGAGGAATCAGCCCCAGCATTTT. Its protein product is CASSEGRNQPQHF. The gene calls are TRBV2 and TRBJ1-5; no definite D call. Germline CDR1 is SNHLY and CDR2 is FYNNEI. The CDR3 contains 13 residues. The ends were cut back, 1 base at V and 4 bases at J, with 5 bases in the middle.

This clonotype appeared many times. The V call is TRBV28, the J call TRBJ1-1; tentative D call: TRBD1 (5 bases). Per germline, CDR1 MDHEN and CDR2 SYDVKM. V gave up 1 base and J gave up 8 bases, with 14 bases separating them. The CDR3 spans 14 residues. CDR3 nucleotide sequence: TGTGCCAGCAGTTTATTGCCGTATGGGGGGGAAGCTTTCTTT. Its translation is CASSLLPYGGEAFF.

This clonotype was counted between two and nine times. The CDR3 is CASRGSRANYGYTF. For the CDR3, the DNA is TGTGCCAGCAGAGGGTCTAGAGCTAACTATGGCTACACCTTC. The chain uses TRBV7-9 and TRBJ1-2; D is unresolved. This CDR3 is 14 amino acids long. Germline V gene sequence: CDR1 SEHNR, CDR2 FQNEAQ (reference sequence). The ends were cut back, 6 bases at V and 0 bases at J, with 11 bases in the middle.

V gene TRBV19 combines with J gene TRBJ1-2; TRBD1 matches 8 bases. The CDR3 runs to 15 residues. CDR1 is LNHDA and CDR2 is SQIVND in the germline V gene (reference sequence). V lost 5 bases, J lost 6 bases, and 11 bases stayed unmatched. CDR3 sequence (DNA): TGTGCCAGTAGTTTCTCGAATAGACAGGGGAATGGCTACACCTTC. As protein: CASSFSNRQGNGYTF.

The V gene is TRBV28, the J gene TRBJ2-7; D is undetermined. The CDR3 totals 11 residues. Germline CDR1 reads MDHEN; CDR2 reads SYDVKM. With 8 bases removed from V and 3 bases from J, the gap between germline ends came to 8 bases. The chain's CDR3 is CASGLHYEQYF. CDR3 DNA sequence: TGTGCCAGCGGCCTACACTACGAGCAGTACTTC.

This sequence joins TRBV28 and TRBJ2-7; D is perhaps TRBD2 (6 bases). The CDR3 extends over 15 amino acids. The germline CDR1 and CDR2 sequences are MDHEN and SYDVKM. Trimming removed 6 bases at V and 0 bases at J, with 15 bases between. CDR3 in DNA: TGTGCCAGCAGCTTGGGACTCGATGCCTCCTACGAGCAGTACTTC. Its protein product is CASSLGLDASYEQYF.

The CDR3 protein is CASSLDAEYNEQFF. As DNA, the CDR3 is TGTGCCAGCAGCTTAGACGCAGAATACAATGAGCAGTTCTTC. The V gene is TRBV11-3, the J gene TRBJ2-1; D not resolved. The CDR3 runs 14 residues. The V and J ends lost 0 bases and 4 bases respectively, with 7 bases between them. Germline V gene lookup returns CDR1 SGHNT and CDR2 YENEEA.